These 31 T cell receptor beta chains were all obtained from the same sample, sequenced in a study of long-term antiretroviral therapy in people with HIV. Running of the v3.0 immunoSEQ assay took place at survey level. The repertoire was sequenced with immunoSEQ multiplex PCR; TCRdb's copy has only in-frame clones and lacks some. In the table there are about 28,000 clones, nearly 95% of which are singletons. The input for sequencing was unsorted PBMCs, taken 6 to 6.5 years after starting antiretroviral therapy. These receptors were collected from a man aged 25 to 40 with HIV.

The V gene is TRBV7-9, the J gene TRBJ2-2; D may be TRBD1 or TRBD2 (6 bases each). V shed 2 bases and J shed 2 bases, with 18 bases lying between them. CDR1 and CDR2 (germline): SEHNR, FQNEAQ (reference sequence). The CDR3 runs 18 residues. The CDR3 protein is CASSLIGGPSVNTGELFF. The CDR3 DNA follows: TGTGCCAGCAGCTTAATCGGGGGCCCTTCCGTAAACACCGGGGAGCTGTTTTTT.

This chain uses TRBV7-8 with TRBJ2-2, with 9 positions matching TRBD2. Germline CDR1 SGHVS, CDR2 FQNEAQ. The V and J ends lost 6 bases and 5 bases, in that order; junction bases with no gene match: 7. CDR3 length equals 15 residues. The CDR3: CASRPNSGGTGELFF. The CDR3 coding sequence is TGTGCCAGCAGACCTAACAGCGGGGGGACCGGGGAGCTGTTTTTT.

This sequence joins TRBV2 and TRBJ1-1; 9 nucleotides match TRBD1. This CDR3 is 15 amino acids long. V shed 2 bases and J 5 bases; nucleotides not matched to a gene: 6. The V gene's germline CDR1 is SNHLY and CDR2 FYNNEI. CDR3 residues: CASSELDRGRTEAFF. CDR3 nucleotides: TGTGCCAGCAGTGAATTGGACAGGGGCCGAACTGAAGCTTTCTTT.

The chain joins TRBV5-8 to TRBJ2-1; D possibly matches TRBD1 or TRBD2 (6 bases each). The CDR3 is 14 residues long. Trimming left V 1 base short and J 7 bases short, with 12 bases between. Per germline, CDR1 SGHTS and CDR2 YDEGEE. This CDR3 reads CASSLPGGTNEQFF. The CDR3 nucleotides read TGTGCCAGCAGCTTGCCTGGGGGGACAAATGAGCAGTTCTTC.

The rearrangement uses TRBV2 and TRBJ2-6; possibly TRBD2 for D (6 bases). V lost 5 bases and J 0 bases, leaving 14 bases between the germline ends. There are 17 residues in the CDR3. Germline values: CDR1 SNHLY, CDR2 FYNNEI. The CDR3 nucleotides read TGTGCCAGCAGTACCGGGACTGGACGCTCTGGGGCCAACGTCCTGACTTTC. Amino acid sequence: CASSTGTGRSGANVLTF.

The chain combines TRBV2 with TRBJ2-1; weak D call: TRBD1 (7 bases). Trimming cost V 7 bases and J 4 bases, with 14 bases left between them. The CDR3 is 14 residues long. Germline CDR1 and CDR2: SNHLY and FYNNEI. Here the CDR3 reads CASKQAGGYNEQFF. CDR3 nucleotides: TGTGCCAGCAAGCAGGCAGGGGGGTACAATGAGCAGTTCTTC.

The chain uses TRBV11-2 and TRBJ2-7, with 9 bases identical to TRBD2. Germline loops: CDR1 SGHAT, CDR2 FQNNGV. V was clipped by 1 base and J by 4 bases; unmatched bases: 8. The CDR3 contains 16 residues. CDR3 in DNA: TGTGCCAGCAGCTTAGTTCTAGCGGGGATGTGGTACGAGCAGTACTTC. Translating gives CASSLVLAGMWYEQYF. Looking up the rest from reference TRBV11-2 and TRBJ2-7 gives the full variable domain: EAGVAQSPRYKIIEKRQSVAFWCNPISGHATLYWYQQILGQGPKLLIQFQNNGVVDDSQLPKDRFSAERLKGVDSTLKIQPAKLEDSAVYLCASSLVLAGMWYEQYFGPGTRLTVT.

This clone is a singleton in its sample. V gene TRBV2 combines with J gene TRBJ1-2; D uncertain. Per germline, CDR1 SNHLY and CDR2 FYNNEI. V dropped 7 bases and J dropped 4 bases, with 13 bases sitting between them. The CDR3 runs 13 residues. CDR3 region: CASNSGLVYGYTF. The CDR3 DNA reads as TGTGCCAGCAATTCGGGTCTAGTCTATGGCTACACCTTC.

The chain carries TRBV5-4 and TRBJ1-3, with no clear D. V dropped 2 bases and J dropped 4 bases, with 7 bases sitting between them. The CDR3 is 13 residues long. Germline V lookup: CDR1 SGHNT, CDR2 YYREEE (reference sequence). CDR3 in amino acids: CASSFLEGNTIYF. Here the CDR3 DNA reads TGTGCCAGCAGCTTTCTTGAGGGAAACACCATATATTTT.

V gene TRBV5-6 combines with J gene TRBJ2-4; tentatively, D is TRBD1 or TRBD2 (5 bases each). This CDR3 has 13 residues. Trimming pared 2 bases from V and 10 bases from J, leaving 13 bases between. CDR1 SGHDT and CDR2 YYEEEE come from the germline V gene. CDR3: CASSFGDRLIQYF. CDR3 in DNA: TGTGCCAGCAGCTTCGGGGACCGATTGATTCAGTACTTC.

V usage is TRBV4-1 and J usage is TRBJ1-2; D is undetermined. The CDR3 runs to 13 residues. The germline V gene has CDR1 MGHRA and CDR2 YSYEKL. Trimming shortened V by 0 bases and J by 8 bases, and 10 bases separated the two germline ends. CDR3 loop: CASSQDRGWGYTF. For the CDR3, the DNA is TGCGCCAGCAGCCAAGATCGAGGGTGGGGCTACACCTTC.

Only a few counts were recorded for this clone. The genes are TRBV7-2 and TRBJ2-3, with 10 bases that match TRBD2. With 5 bases clipped from V and 5 bases from J, the junction kept 7 bases outside the gene matches. The CDR3 covers 15 residues. Per germline, CDR1 SGHTA and CDR2 FQGNSA. The CDR3 protein is CASSQGTSVGDTQYF. The CDR3 nucleotides read TGTGCCAGCAGCCAAGGGACTAGCGTAGGAGATACGCAGTATTTT.

The chain is built from TRBV6-5 and TRBJ2-3; 8 positions match TRBD2. With 6 bases clipped from V and 2 bases from J, the junction kept 7 bases outside the gene matches. In germline, CDR1 is MNHEY, CDR2 SVGAGI. The CDR3 consists of 15 residues. In DNA form, the CDR3 reads TGTGCCAGCAGATACGTGGGACTAGTCACAGATACGCAGTATTTT. Translation: CASRYVGLVTDTQYF.

Details on this clone: Other DNA sequences of this sample code for an identical CDR3. The chain links TRBV15 to TRBJ1-5; D is perhaps TRBD1 (6 bases). This CDR3 contains 15 residues. CDR1 is LNHNV and CDR2 is YYDKDF in the germline V gene (reference sequence). V was cut by 0 bases and J by 6 bases, with 12 bases left in between. CDR3 sequence reads: CATSRDRGGRQPQHF. As DNA, the CDR3 is TGTGCCACCAGCAGAGACAGGGGAGGACGTCAGCCCCAGCATTTT.

The chain recombines TRBV19 with TRBJ2-5; D is undetermined. The CDR3 loop spans 14 amino acids. V lost 6 bases to trimming and J lost 2 bases, with 13 bases between them. Germline CDR1 and CDR2: LNHDA and SQIVND (reference sequence). The CDR3: CASRAIGRQETQYF. CDR3 sequence (DNA): TGTGCCAGTAGGGCAATAGGCCGACAAGAGACCCAGTACTTC.

The chain has TRBV9 and TRBJ2-7; 7 bases agree with TRBD2. There are 15 residues in the CDR3. V lost 0 bases and J lost 0; bases outside the gene matches: 3. Germline CDR1 reads SGDLS; CDR2 reads YYNGEE. The DNA of the CDR3 is TGTGCCAGCAGCGTAGGCGGGAGAGACTCCTACGAGCAGTACTTC. Translated: CASSVGGRDSYEQYF.

The genes are TRBV6-1 and TRBJ2-7, with D possibly being TRBD2 (5 bases). Trimming left V 1 base short and J 5 bases short, with 24 bases between. Germline CDR1 and CDR2: MNHNS and SASEGT. The CDR3 extends over 18 amino acids. The CDR3 loop reads CASSEVSISGDGVDEQYF. The DNA for the CDR3 is TGTGCCAGCAGTGAAGTTTCCATCTCCGGGGATGGAGTAGACGAGCAGTACTTC.

Within the sample, this clone is medium-sized. This sequence joins TRBV5-6 and TRBJ1-6; 10 positions agree with TRBD1. Germline lookup yields CDR1 SGHDT and CDR2 YYEEEE. This CDR3 is built from 18 residues. Unmatched junction bases numbered 7, after V lost 4 bases and J lost 0 bases. In DNA form, the CDR3 reads TGTGCCAGCAGCCGACAGGGGGCCCTGGGCTCCTATAATTCACCCCTCCACTTT. It yields the protein CASSRQGALGSYNSPLHF.

J is TRBJ1-1 and V is TRBV15; D not resolved. Germline V lookup: CDR1 LNHNV, CDR2 YYDKDF (reference sequence). The CDR3 runs 15 residues. V lost 3 bases and J 6 bases, leaving 17 bases between the germline ends. In nucleotides, the CDR3 is TGTGCCACCAGCAGGGAAACCCCTGGCACCTCTGAAGCTTTCTTT. It is translated as CATSRETPGTSEAFF.

V and J are TRBV9 and TRBJ1-2, with D perhaps matching TRBD1 (6 bases). Germline V gene data show CDR1 as SGDLS and CDR2 as YYNGEE. The ends were cut back, 3 bases at V and 8 bases at J, with 17 bases in the middle. The CDR3 contains 14 residues. The CDR3 reads CASSGYREMGGYTF. The CDR3 DNA is TGTGCCAGCAGCGGATACAGGGAGATGGGGGGCTACACCTTC. The whole variable domain, filled in from reference TRBV9 and TRBJ1-2, reads DSGVTQTPKHLITATGQRVTLRCSPRSGDLSVYWYQQSLDQGLQFLIQYYNGEERAKGNILERFSAQQFPDLHSELNLSSLELGDSALYFCASSGYREMGGYTFGSGTRLTVV.

This clone was counted between two and nine times. The genes are TRBV19 and TRBJ1-1, with D uncertain. Trimming took off 5 bases at V and 3 bases at J, with 7 bases between the two ends. Germline values: CDR1 LNHDA, CDR2 SQIVND (reference sequence). CDR3 length equals 12 residues. The CDR3 DNA reads as TGTGCCAGTAGTGTCTGGGACACTGAAGCTTTCTTT. It translates to CASSVWDTEAFF.

V gene TRBV11-2 combines with J gene TRBJ2-2; 12 bases fit TRBD2. Looked up from germline, CDR1 is SGHAT and CDR2 is FQNNGV. Trimming removed 5 bases from V and 0 bases from J; junction bases left unmatched: 7. The CDR3 is 18 amino acids. CDR3 residues: CASSPLAGGQANTGELFF. As DNA, the CDR3 is TGTGCCAGCAGCCCACTAGCGGGGGGACAAGCGAACACCGGGGAGCTGTTTTTT.

The DNA of the CDR3 is TGTGCCAGCAGCGCCGGGACTAGTCAGGGCAATGAGCAGTTCTTC. Its protein is CASSAGTSQGNEQFF. The gene calls are TRBV5-4 and TRBJ2-1; 8 nucleotides agree with TRBD2. Per germline, CDR1 SGHNT and CDR2 YYREEE (reference sequence). Germline trimming cut 4 bases from V and 6 bases from J; bases unmatched to any gene: 9. CDR3 length equals 15 residues.

V is TRBV10-3 and J is TRBJ2-7; 8 positions agree with TRBD1. The CDR3 totals 13 residues. After removal of 6 bases from V and 6 bases from J, the junction contained 7 bases not matched to a gene. Germline V gene sequence: CDR1 ENHRY, CDR2 SYGVKD. The CDR3 DNA follows: TGTGCCATCAGCCCGACAGGGGCAGGCGAGCAGTACTTC. This sequence encodes CAISPTGAGEQYF.

The chain uses TRBV18 and TRBJ2-2; D possibly uses TRBD1 or TRBD2 (5 bases each). V was trimmed by 0 bases and J by 1 base, leaving 6 bases between them. CDR1 and CDR2 from the germline V gene are KGHSH and LQKENI. The CDR3 spans 15 residues. CDR3 sequence reads: CASSPPGVNTGELFF. The CDR3 DNA reads as TGTGCCAGCTCACCACCGGGGGTGAACACCGGGGAGCTGTTTTTT. The variable domain in full, with the rest retrieved from reference TRBV18 and TRBJ2-2, is NAGVMQNPRHLVRRRGQEARLRCSPMKGHSHVYWYRQLPEEGLKFMVYLQKENIIDESGMPKERFSAEFPKEGPSILRIQQVVRGDSAAYFCASSPPGVNTGELFFGEGSRLTVL.

The chain couples TRBV7-9 to TRBJ1-2, with D uncertain. Trimming took 5 bases from V and 4 from J, leaving 17 bases between them. The CDR3 is 15 amino acids. Germline V CDR1 and CDR2: SEHNR, FQNEAQ (reference sequence). CDR3 residues: CASSPPGDRRYGYTF. In DNA, the CDR3 is TGTGCCAGCAGCCCCCCGGGAGATCGCCGCTATGGCTACACCTTC. Looking up the rest from reference TRBV7-9 and TRBJ1-2 gives the full variable domain: DTGVSQNPRHKITKRGQNVTFRCDPISEHNRLYWYRQTLGQGPEFLTYFQNEAQLEKSRLLSDRFSAERPKGSFSTLEIQRTEQGDSAMYLCASSPPGDRRYGYTFGSGTRLTVV.

This rearrangement joins TRBV4-1 to TRBJ2-5, with D possibly being TRBD1 or TRBD2 (6 bases each). Trimming stripped 1 base from V and 5 bases from J, with 17 bases between. Germline CDR1 and CDR2: MGHRA and YSYEKL. The CDR3 contains 16 residues. This CDR3 reads CASSQGDRGPGETQYF. Here the CDR3 DNA reads TGCGCCAGCAGCCAAGGGGACCGGGGGCCCGGGGAGACCCAGTACTTC.

Here the CDR3 DNA reads TGTGCCAGCAGCCCCGCAGGGTCATCTTCCTACAATGAGCAGTTCTTC. Translation gives CASSPAGSSSYNEQFF. The genes are TRBV7-3 and TRBJ2-1; a weak D match, TRBD1 (5 bases). CDR3 length equals 16 residues. Germline V lookup: CDR1 SGHTA, CDR2 FQGTGA. The V end was cut by 5 bases, the J end by 1 base, with 15 bases between.

This clone was found a few times. The rearrangement uses TRBV9 and TRBJ1-3; 9 bases map to TRBD1. The CDR3 has 16 amino acids. V trimming: 4 bases; J trimming: 5 bases; junction bases outside the gene matches: 10. In germline, CDR1 is SGDLS, CDR2 YYNGEE. CDR3 residues: CASSPSDRGNRNTIYF. The CDR3 nucleotides are TGTGCCAGCAGCCCCTCGGACAGGGGAAATAGAAACACCATATATTTT.

The count of this clone is one. The chain employs TRBV7-2 and TRBJ2-5; 14 bases fit TRBD2. Germline values: CDR1 SGHTA, CDR2 FQGNSA. The CDR3 loop spans 18 amino acids. The V gene end was trimmed by 1 base and the J gene end by 4 bases; junction bases not matched to a gene: 8. CDR3 nucleotide sequence: TGTGCCAGCAGCTTAGTTCCGGGACTAGCGGGAGAGAGAGAGACCCAGTACTTC. Its translation is CASSLVPGLAGERETQYF.

This clone appeared once. This rearrangement joins TRBV28 to TRBJ2-7; D is unresolved. V was shortened by 5 bases and J by 2 bases, with 16 bases between the two germline ends. CDR1 is MDHEN and CDR2 is SYDVKM in the germline V gene. This CDR3 comprises 15 residues. The CDR3: CASSPLGQITYEQYF. The CDR3 DNA reads as TGTGCCAGCAGTCCGCTAGGGCAGATTACCTACGAGCAGTACTTC. Complete variable domain (other parts from reference TRBV28 and TRBJ2-7): DVKVTQSSRYLVKRTGEKVFLECVQDMDHENMFWYRQDPGLGLRLIYFSYDVKMKEKGDIPEGYSVSREKKERFSLILESASTNQTSMYLCASSPLGQITYEQYFGPGTRLTVT.